The rows below give T cell receptor beta chains drawn from one sample of a study of T-cell memory formation after mild COVID-19. One entry per CDR3 protein, called by TCRdb with MiXCR from the 5' RACE reads. The table has some 250,000 distinct CDR3 sequences, 8.5% to 9.5% seen once. Sequencing was carried out using PBMCs or a T cell subset sorted from them (not recorded which). The receptors derive from a man between 18 and 35 years old who had mild COVID-19 (a few samples of this study predate the infection). Cell type and time point are not known. CDR3s include the opening cysteine and the closing phenylalanine or tryptophan. The order of the fields is V gene, CDR3 protein.

v_call: TRBV4-3
cdr3_aa: CASSQDQTGYEQYF

v_call: TRBV29-1
cdr3_aa: CSVRPGPEAFF

v_call: TRBV5-1
cdr3_aa: CASSYKQGAEAFF

v_call: TRBV6-6
cdr3_aa: CASSYSNPQASPKNIQYF

v_call: TRBV6-5
cdr3_aa: CASSSSIYEQYF

v_call: TRBV7-9
cdr3_aa: CASSSHDKGSQETQYF

v_call: TRBV12-3/TRBV12-4
cdr3_aa: CASSPGRGLNTEAFF

v_call: TRBV5-6
cdr3_aa: CASSLRDYALRAFF

v_call: TRBV25-1
cdr3_aa: CASSEYIRATDTQYF

v_call: TRBV7-3
cdr3_aa: CASSLLGSGANVLTF

v_call: TRBV20-1
cdr3_aa: CSAKLAGGRTDTQYF

v_call: TRBV6-5
cdr3_aa: CASSYYRTDTQYF

v_call: TRBV28
cdr3_aa: CASSSAGAEAKNIQYF

v_call: TRBV4-1
cdr3_aa: CASSQDRQTSYGYTF

v_call: TRBV5-8
cdr3_aa: CASSPSLRGSNF

v_call: TRBV5-1
cdr3_aa: CASRLDPGEVQSYTF

v_call: TRBV4-1
cdr3_aa: CASSQEYSQGRETQYF

v_call: TRBV15
cdr3_aa: CATSGGVVEETQYF

v_call: TRBV7-9
cdr3_aa: CASSPRRGADTQYF

v_call: TRBV6-1
cdr3_aa: CASSGPRRGPSSYEQYF

v_call: TRBV20-1
cdr3_aa: CSARVNGDWGYTF

v_call: TRBV5-1
cdr3_aa: CASWGGTEAFF

v_call: TRBV12-3/TRBV12-4
cdr3_aa: CASSLRARTEAFF

v_call: TRBV24-1
cdr3_aa: CATSDNPREYTEAFF

v_call: TRBV5-1
cdr3_aa: CASRVDRGNIQYF

v_call: TRBV29-1
cdr3_aa: CSVESQGETQYF

v_call: TRBV28
cdr3_aa: CASRLQGAGNEQFF

v_call: TRBV6-5
cdr3_aa: CASRVRGVTEAFF

v_call: TRBV28
cdr3_aa: CASSPRILTEAFF

v_call: TRBV12-3/TRBV12-4
cdr3_aa: CASSSRAGGSGNTIYF

v_call: TRBV6-5
cdr3_aa: CASSSRDGGNQPQHF

v_call: TRBV7-9
cdr3_aa: CASSFSGVNEKLFF

v_call: TRBV19
cdr3_aa: CASNPGQGRTEAFF

v_call: TRBV10-3
cdr3_aa: CAISVRGKENTEAFF

v_call: TRBV12-3/TRBV12-4
cdr3_aa: CASNLRDRANYGYTF

v_call: TRBV20-1
cdr3_aa: CSARTRLGSTMNTEAFF

v_call: TRBV7-6
cdr3_aa: CASSLGGTGGYEQYF

v_call: TRBV4-2
cdr3_aa: CASSQFAGGNQPQHF

v_call: TRBV5-1
cdr3_aa: CASSYAGDPSRAFF

v_call: TRBV12-3/TRBV12-4
cdr3_aa: CASKPAQGGNTEAFF

v_call: TRBV4-1
cdr3_aa: CASSLLGRGQSYEQYF

v_call: TRBV12-3/TRBV12-4
cdr3_aa: CASSLGAGISYEQYF

v_call: TRBV29-1
cdr3_aa: CSVTIQGQDAQHF

v_call: TRBV12-3/TRBV12-4
cdr3_aa: CASSFPGKGYNEQFF

v_call: TRBV4-1
cdr3_aa: CASRPGASGSPLPETQYF

v_call: TRBV7-2
cdr3_aa: CASSSWTGTGNTIYF

v_call: TRBV6-2/TRBV6-3
cdr3_aa: CASHRGSAYNEQFF

v_call: TRBV12-3/TRBV12-4
cdr3_aa: CASSHSAGTDGYTF

v_call: TRBV3-1
cdr3_aa: CASSQDGQGRETQYF

v_call: TRBV7-2
cdr3_aa: CASSLAVWTSTDTQYF

v_call: TRBV7-2
cdr3_aa: CASSPKGLPKETQYF

v_call: TRBV12-3/TRBV12-4
cdr3_aa: CASSLEDSGVPDTQYF

v_call: TRBV7-3
cdr3_aa: CASSTTGTGALTEAFF

v_call: TRBV12-3/TRBV12-4
cdr3_aa: CASSHPYRGDSTGELFF

v_call: TRBV20-1
cdr3_aa: CSARFVGRGSSVGNQPQHF

v_call: TRBV9
cdr3_aa: CASSVVPLTDTQYF

v_call: TRBV16
cdr3_aa: CATPREDRINAGYTF